This T cell receptor beta chain is drawn from a study of T-cell reconstitution after alpha-beta-depleted transplantation in children. This CDR3 has 14 residues. Germline CDR1 SGHAT, CDR2 FQNNGV. The V and J ends lost 3 bases and 6 bases respectively, with 11 bases between them. Unique molecular identifiers tagged the TCRbeta library. TCRdb reprocessed the PCR reads with MiXCR, giving one entry per CDR3 protein. Of fewer than 700,000 distinct CDR3 sequences in the sample, 10% to 15% were seen once. This clonotype was seen a few times. This sample comprised PBMCs, mostly from graft donor cells, obtained 360 days after TCRalphabeta/CD19-depleted stem cell transplant. This TCR came from a male patient younger than 18 who had a stem cell transplant for acute myeloid leukemia, so the T cells may come from the graft donor. This chain uses TRBV11-2 with TRBJ2-2, with TRBD1 as a possible D gene (6 bases). DNA of the CDR3: TGTGCCAGCAGCTTTGTTACAGGGCCCGGGGAGCTGTTTTTT. It is translated as CASSFVTGPGELFF.